Shown below are 29 T cell receptor beta chains from a single sample sequenced in a study of human T cells and chemical hapten exposure. TCRdb called the RACE reads again in MiXCR, with one record for every CDR3 protein. The sample shows 100,000 to 150,000 distinct CDR3 sequences, approximately 14% of them seen only once. Stated time point: patch test 1, 2 weeks after DPC sensitization. Noted treatment: therapeutic diphenylcyclopropenone sensitization with weekly scalp DPC. The sequences come from whole blood, collected in connection with sensitization to the hapten diphenylcyclopropenone (DPC). These receptors originate from a man aged 18 to 29 with alopecia areata. Some clones in this sample may be carry-over from other donors' samples.

This clonotype was recorded many times. The chain joins TRBV18 to TRBJ1-5; D remains ambiguous. This CDR3 has 14 amino acids. With 4 bases removed from V and 5 bases from J, the gap between germline ends came to 12 bases. Germline CDR1 KGHSH, CDR2 LQKENI. The CDR3: CASSRFQEDQPQHF. For the CDR3, the DNA is TGTGCCAGCTCACGGTTCCAGGAAGATCAGCCCCAGCATTTT.

V is TRBV29-1 and J is TRBJ2-2; D call uncertain. Germline lookup yields CDR1 SQVTM and CDR2 ANQGSEA. Trimming took off 4 bases at V and 3 bases at J, with 6 bases between the two ends. The CDR3 is 12 residues long. CDR3 in DNA: TGCAGCGTTGGCCTATACACCGGGGAGCTGTTTTTT. Encoded protein: CSVGLYTGELFF.

The rearrangement links TRBV7-8 to TRBJ1-1, with a weak D call TRBD1 (6 bases). Germline values: CDR1 SGHVS, CDR2 FQNEAQ. The CDR3 length is 15 residues. V lost 5 bases and J lost 1, with 14 bases in between. CDR3 coding DNA: TGTGCCAGCAGCCCAAGTGGGGGGCAGAACACTGAAGCTTTCTTT. Translating gives CASSPSGGQNTEAFF.

This clonotype occurred a few times. This sequence joins TRBV7-3 and TRBJ2-1; D uncertain. Germline values: CDR1 SGHTA, CDR2 FQGTGA. This CDR3 has 15 residues. The V gene lost 3 bases and the J gene lost 7 bases, with 16 bases spanning the gap. In DNA form, the CDR3 reads TGTGCCAGCAGCTTGGACGGAGAGACGTTAAATGAGCAGTTCTTC. Amino acid sequence: CASSLDGETLNEQFF.

This clonotype was seen repeatedly, ten times or more. As DNA, the CDR3 is TGTGCCAGCAGTCCCCCCGGAGTTGAGCAGTACTTC. Amino acids: CASSPPGVEQYF. The V and J genes are TRBV6-6 and TRBJ2-7; D gene ambiguous. Trimming pared 5 bases from V and 7 bases from J, leaving 12 bases between. The germline gives CDR1 MNHNY, CDR2 SVGAGI (reference sequence). The CDR3 is made up of 12 amino acids.

This clonotype was detected many times. The genes are TRBV6-6 and TRBJ1-3; D call uncertain. Between the trimmed V and J ends, which lost 2 bases and 0 bases, there was a span of 11 bases. Per the germline V gene, CDR1 is MNHNY and CDR2 is SVGAGI (reference sequence). The CDR3 runs to 16 residues. The CDR3 sequence: CASSYRQTYSGNTIYF. As DNA, the CDR3 is TGTGCCAGCAGTTACCGGCAGACCTACTCTGGAAACACCATATATTTT.

This clonotype was detected only a few times. The chain uses TRBV13 and TRBJ2-7; D could derive from TRBD1 or TRBD2 (5 bases each). CDR3 size: 14 residues. Trimming took off 3 bases at V and 4 bases at J, with 13 bases between the two ends. Germline values: CDR1 PRHDT, CDR2 FYEKMQ (reference sequence). The CDR3 sequence is CASSFRGVFYEQYF. The CDR3 DNA follows: TGTGCCAGCAGCTTCCGGGGCGTCTTTTACGAGCAGTACTTC.

The chain uses TRBV4-1 and TRBJ2-4; tentatively, D is TRBD1 (5 bases). The CDR3 is 16 residues long. The germline V and J ends were trimmed by 0 bases and 4 bases, with 13 bases remaining between them. Germline V CDR1 and CDR2: MGHRA, YSYEKL. The CDR3 nucleotides are TGCGCCAGCAGCCAAGAGACGGCAGGGCTGAAAAACATTCAGTACTTC. Translation gives CASSQETAGLKNIQYF.

The chain links TRBV29-1 to TRBJ1-1; maybe TRBD1 (6 bases). CDR1 is SQVTM, CDR2 ANQGSEA, per germline. V was cut by 8 bases and J by 5 bases, with 12 bases left in between. The CDR3 is 11 residues long. The CDR3 DNA reads TGCAGCTCCCAAGGGGGGACTGAAGCTTTCTTT. Residues: CSSQGGTEAFF.

This clonotype has just a few counts. This chain joins TRBV6-1 and TRBJ2-7; D is unresolved. The CDR3 consists of 15 residues. V lost 1 base, J lost 2 bases, and 12 bases lay in between. CDR1 is MNHNS and CDR2 is SASEGT in the germline V gene. For the CDR3, the DNA is TGTGCCAGCAGTGAAGGGTACGACGGTGCCTACGAGCAGTACGTC. Its protein is CASSEGYDGAYEQYV.

The rearrangement uses TRBV5-1 and TRBJ2-3; a weak D match, TRBD2 (7 bases). Germline V gene sequence: CDR1 SGHRS, CDR2 YFSETQ. This CDR3 is built from 16 residues. V lost 0 bases and J 2 bases, leaving 13 bases between the germline ends. CDR3 amino acids: CASSLAEGGLTDTQYF. In nucleotides, the CDR3 is TGCGCCAGCAGCTTGGCTGAGGGGGGGCTCACAGATACGCAGTATTTT.

This clonotype was seen more than once but under ten times. The V and J genes are TRBV3-1 and TRBJ1-1; D uncertain. There are 14 residues in the CDR3. V was clipped by 0 bases and J by 0 bases, with 5 bases between them. Looked up from germline, CDR1 is LGHDT and CDR2 is YNNKEL (reference sequence). The CDR3 DNA reads TGTGCCAGCAGCCAAGAAGAGTTGAACACTGAAGCTTTCTTT. Amino acid sequence: CASSQEELNTEAFF.

Notes on this clonotype: A much larger clone is a single base away; this may be a read error. This likely comes from a read error, as the CDR3 has no conserved phenylalanine or tryptophan at its end. This sequence joins TRBV11-2 and TRBJ2-2; D may be TRBD1 (6 bases). Germline V gives CDR1 SGHAT, CDR2 FQNNGV. V was shortened by 4 bases and J by 4 bases, with 13 bases between the two germline ends. The CDR3 runs 15 residues. The CDR3 loop is CASSSGTRLTGELFY. In DNA form, the CDR3 reads TGTGCCAGCAGCTCTGGGACACGGCTCACCGGGGAGCTGTTTTAT.

J is TRBJ2-3 and V is TRBV7-2, with D tentatively TRBD1 (8 bases). This CDR3 has 17 amino acids. Germline-derived CDR1 and CDR2 are SGHTA and FQGNSA. V lost 5 bases and J 4 bases, leaving 22 bases between the germline ends. CDR3 sequence (DNA): TGTGCCAGCAGCCCCCGACAGGGGAGGGGGTTCTCAGATACGCAGTATTTT. Its translation is CASSPRQGRGFSDTQYF.

This clonotype was counted between two and nine times. CDR3 protein: CSVRLAPAQYF. DNA of the CDR3: TGCAGCGTGAGACTAGCACCGGCGCAGTATTTT. The V call is TRBV29-1, the J call TRBJ2-3, with TRBD2 matching over 7 bases. The CDR3 length is 11 residues. The V and J ends lost 6 bases and 10 bases, in that order; junction bases with no gene match: 7. Per the germline V gene, CDR1 is SQVTM and CDR2 is ANQGSEA.

This clonotype was found a few times. The rearrangement links TRBV9 to TRBJ1-4, with D unclear. Between the trimmed V and J ends, which lost 0 bases and 0 bases, there was a span of 12 bases. This CDR3 has 17 amino acids. CDR1 SGDLS and CDR2 YYNGEE come from the germline V gene. CDR3 protein: CASSVGVSRSTNEKLFF. As DNA, the CDR3 is TGTGCCAGCAGCGTAGGCGTCAGTCGTTCAACTAATGAAAAACTGTTTTTT.

This chain links TRBV9 with TRBJ1-1; the match to TRBD1 covers 9 bases. The V gene's germline CDR1 is SGDLS and CDR2 YYNGEE. The V gene end was trimmed by 4 bases and the J gene end by 4 bases; junction bases not matched to a gene: 8. The length of the CDR3 is 15 residues. The CDR3 here is CASSSSGTGSTEAFF. For the CDR3, the DNA is TGTGCCAGCAGCTCTTCCGGGACAGGGTCCACTGAAGCTTTCTTT. Variable domain in full (rest from reference TRBV9 and TRBJ1-1): DSGVTQTPKHLITATGQRVTLRCSPRSGDLSVYWYQQSLDQGLQFLIQYYNGEERAKGNILERFSAQQFPDLHSELNLSSLELGDSALYFCASSSSGTGSTEAFFGQGTRLTVV.

V is TRBV7-8 and J is TRBJ2-3; 7 bases map to TRBD1. V dropped 2 bases and J dropped 1; count of bases not matched to a gene: 9. The CDR3 contains 17 residues. Germline V gene lookup returns CDR1 SGHVS and CDR2 FQNEAQ. The CDR3 bases are TGTGCCAGCAGCTTAAAGCCAATCGGACAGGGCACAGATACGCAGTATTTT. Protein sequence: CASSLKPIGQGTDTQYF.

This clonotype was seen more than once but under ten times. The chain combines TRBV4-1 with TRBJ1-2, with TRBD1 identical over 7 bases. The CDR3 sequence is 15 residues long. With V trimmed by 3 bases and J by 4 bases, 8 bases remained unmatched. Germline CDR1 reads MGHRA; CDR2 reads YSYEKL. CDR3 in amino acids: CASSHLTGDRYGYTF. The CDR3 DNA sequence: TGCGCCAGCAGCCACCTAACAGGGGATCGCTATGGCTACACCTTC.

This clonotype was seen more than once but under ten times. This chain uses TRBV5-4 with TRBJ1-4, with 7 bases fitting TRBD1. Germline CDR1 reads SGHNT; CDR2 reads YYREEE (reference sequence). The CDR3 is made up of 15 amino acids. V trimming: 4 bases; J trimming: 7 bases; junction bases outside the gene matches: 10. The DNA for the CDR3 is TGTGCCAGCAGCAAGCCGAACAGGGGATCTGAAAAACTGTTTTTT. It translates to CASSKPNRGSEKLFF.

The chain recombines TRBV7-8 with TRBJ2-7; a possible D gene is TRBD1 (5 bases). The germline CDR1 and CDR2 sequences are SGHVS and FQNEAQ. CDR3 length: 14 amino acids. V lost 3 bases, J lost 3 bases, and 12 bases lay in between. CDR3 loop: CASSFSTASYEQYF. DNA of the CDR3: TGTGCCAGCAGCTTCTCGACAGCAAGCTACGAGCAGTACTTC.

This clonotype has just a few counts. The chain couples TRBV9 to TRBJ1-1; no firm D call. The CDR3 loop spans 13 amino acids. V was shortened by 4 bases and J by 7 bases, with 14 bases between the two germline ends. Germline CDR1 and CDR2: SGDLS and YYNGEE. This chain's CDR3 is CASSRGPGSEAFF. In DNA form, the CDR3 reads TGTGCCAGCAGCCGAGGACCGGGAAGTGAAGCTTTCTTT.

A remark on this clonotype: A much larger clone lies one base from this, so it may be a read error. This sequence joins TRBV20-1 and TRBJ2-3, with D perhaps TRBD1 or TRBD2 (5 bases each). The CDR3 consists of 16 residues. From germline, CDR1 is DFQATT and CDR2 SNEGSKA (reference sequence). Trimming took off 0 bases at V and 5 bases at J, with 18 bases between the two ends. The CDR3 loop is CSARDRVTGHKDTQYF. Written as DNA, the CDR3 is TGCAGTGCTAGAGATCGGGTAACGGGGCATAAAGATACGCAGTATTTT.

Comments on this clonotype: A much larger clone differs from this one at a single base, so this may be a read error. The CDR3 is CVSSFAGEVSYEQYF. In DNA, the CDR3 is TGTGTCAGCAGTTTTGCTGGGGAGGTCAGCTACGAGCAGTACTTC. J is TRBJ2-7 and V is TRBV27, with D perhaps matching TRBD2 (6 bases). CDR3 length: 15 amino acids. Germline V gives CDR1 MNHEY, CDR2 SMNVEV (reference sequence).

In this sample, this clonotype turned up many times. The J gene is TRBJ2-2, the V gene TRBV11-2; D uncertain. CDR3 size: 12 residues. Deletions cut 2 bases from V and 6 bases from J, with 4 bases between. In germline, CDR1 is SGHAT, CDR2 FQNNGV. DNA for the CDR3: TGTGCCAGCAGCTTACATCCCGGGGAGCTGTTTTTT. Its protein is CASSLHPGELFF.

This clonotype was found a few times. This chain connects TRBV7-9 to TRBJ1-6, with D perhaps TRBD1 (6 bases). Trimming removed 5 bases at V and 12 bases at J, with 14 bases between. This CDR3 is built from 13 residues. Germline loops: CDR1 SEHNR, CDR2 FQNEAQ (reference sequence). The CDR3 DNA follows: TGTGCCAGCAGCCCGGAGGGGGGGATACCCCTCCACTTT. Encoded protein: CASSPEGGIPLHF.

This chain connects TRBV6-2 or TRBV6-3 to TRBJ2-5, with 7 bases aligning to TRBD1. Germline V gene sequence: CDR1 MNHEY, CDR2 SVGEGT. V was clipped by 6 bases and J by 4 bases; unmatched bases: 5. The length of the CDR3 is 13 residues. CDR3 region: CASRKTGSETQYF. CDR3 DNA sequence: TGTGCCAGCAGAAAGACAGGGTCAGAGACCCAGTACTTC.

This clonotype was counted ten times or more. This chain uses TRBV29-1 with TRBJ2-5; 9 nucleotides agree with TRBD2. The germline gives CDR1 SQVTM, CDR2 ANQGSEA. The CDR3 contains 14 residues. V was pared by 4 bases and J by 2 bases, with 5 bases of the junction left unmatched. CDR3 in amino acids: CSVVASGVQETQYF. CDR3 bases: TGCAGCGTTGTGGCTAGCGGGGTACAAGAGACCCAGTACTTC.

The rearrangement links TRBV3-1 to TRBJ2-1; D is unclear. CDR1 is LGHDT and CDR2 is YNNKEL in the germline V gene (reference sequence). The CDR3 consists of 12 residues. Trimming left V 4 bases short and J 10 bases short, with 11 bases between. The CDR3 DNA reads as TGTGCCAGCAGCCGTCTTACAGAAGAGCAGTTCTTC. The encoded protein is CASSRLTEEQFF.